Listed here are 4 T cell receptor beta chains from one sample, sequenced in a study of T-cell reconstitution after alpha-beta-depleted transplantation in children. Preparation of the TCRbeta library used unique molecular identifiers. TCRdb re-called the PCR reads with MiXCR, one entry per CDR3 protein. Altogether about 350,000 distinct CDR3 sequences are present, 13% being singletons, with the ten largest covering around 4.5%. Specimen: PBMCs, collected from the stem cell graft. The receptors were sampled from a human donor who donated a stem cell graft to a child with Fanconi anemia.

In its sample, this clonotype was seen many times. V usage is TRBV11-2 and J usage is TRBJ2-1, with TRBD1 as a possible D gene (5 bases). Germline CDR1 reads SGHAT; CDR2 reads FQNNGV. This CDR3 is built from 16 residues. V was cut by 3 bases and J by 5 bases, with 17 bases left in between. The CDR3 reads CASSLTATLYDNEQFF. As DNA, the CDR3 is TGTGCCAGCAGCTTGACAGCGACTTTATACGACAATGAGCAGTTCTTC.

This rearrangement joins TRBV7-2 to TRBJ1-3, with D perhaps matching TRBD1 (6 bases). The V and J ends lost 0 bases and 0 bases respectively, with 9 bases between them. The CDR3 is made up of 16 amino acids. Germline loops: CDR1 SGHTA, CDR2 FQGNSA. In DNA, the CDR3 is TGTGCCAGCAGCTTAGCGACAGGTTCCTCTGGAAACACCATATATTTT. Its translation: CASSLATGSSGNTIYF.

This clonotype came up a few times. The chain joins TRBV6-5 to TRBJ2-3, with D possibly being TRBD2 (5 bases). The V gene's germline CDR1 is MNHEY and CDR2 SVGAGI. V was cut by 7 bases and J by 0 bases, with 17 bases left in between. CDR3 size: 16 residues. Written as DNA, the CDR3 is TGTGCCAGCACAACCGCGGGCAGAACTAGCACAGATACGCAGTATTTT. Translated: CASTTAGRTSTDTQYF.

This clonotype has more than one count but fewer than ten. The chain recombines TRBV12-5 with TRBJ2-1; the D is unclear. The CDR3 is made up of 13 amino acids. Germline assignment: CDR1 LGHNT and CDR2 FRNRAP. Between the trimmed V and J ends, which lost 3 bases and 9 bases, there was a span of 12 bases. The CDR3 coding sequence is TGTGCTAGTGGTTTTGGTAGAGCATCTGAGCAGTTCTTC. Protein sequence: CASGFGRASEQFF.